The 10 T cell receptor beta chains below all came from one sample that was sequenced in a study of blood T cell repertoires in COVID-19 (dated by TCRdb to about 2020). The library was prepared using the immunoSEQ multiplex PCR assay. Held by TCRdb, this immuneACCESS table contains in-frame sequences only and omits some clones. Under half of the omission traces to an unresolved V gene where checked; the cause of the rest is unknown. The sample data list some 110,000 clones, and 60% to 80% of these were observed just once. The top ten clones comprise 4.5% to 6% of the sample. The sequencing input was peripheral blood. The receptors originated from a man older than 75 with COVID-19, enrolled during active disease.

V usage is TRBV5-6 and J usage is TRBJ2-1; 10 bases align to TRBD2. V dropped 6 bases and J dropped 2; count of bases not matched to a gene: 17. Germline lookup yields CDR1 SGHDT and CDR2 YYEEEE. The CDR3 is 19 residues long. CDR3 coding DNA: TGTGCCAGCACCGCCTCGGGGACTAGCGAGTTTGGGGCCTACAATGAGCAGTTCTTC. Translated, it gives CASTASGTSEFGAYNEQFF.

V usage is TRBV6-6 and J usage is TRBJ1-2; D is unclear. Between the trimmed V and J ends, which lost 7 bases and 4 bases, there was a span of 10 bases. The germline CDR1 and CDR2 sequences are MNHNY and SVGAGI (reference sequence). The CDR3 consists of 12 residues. DNA of the CDR3: TGTGCCAGCAATGCGGTCGGCTATGGCTACACCTTC. It yields the protein CASNAVGYGYTF.

DNA for the CDR3: TGTGCCAGCAGTGAAGCGCGAGGGGGCGATTACAATGAGCAGTTCTTC. Amino acid sequence: CASSEARGGDYNEQFF. The J gene is TRBJ2-1, the V gene TRBV2, with 7 bases matching TRBD1. V was pared by 0 bases and J by 4 bases, with 6 bases of the junction left unmatched. The CDR3 covers 16 residues. Per germline, CDR1 SNHLY and CDR2 FYNNEI.

As for this clone: The junction departs from germline at one end; a sequencing error may be responsible. The CDR3 sequence is CASSLEVNTGELFF. CDR3 DNA: TGTGCTAGCAGCTTGGAGGTGAACACCGGGGAGCTGTTTTTT. The chain is built from TRBV7-7 and TRBJ2-2, with a tentative D call TRBD2 (5 bases). In germline, CDR1 is SSHAT, CDR2 FNYEAQ (reference sequence). This CDR3 comprises 14 residues. The entire variable domain, with the rest obtained from reference TRBV7-7 and TRBJ2-2, is as follows: GAGVSQSPRYKVTKRGQDVTLRCDPISSHATLYWYQQALGQGPEFLTYFNYEAQPDKSGLPSDRFSAERPEGSISTLTIQRTEQRDSAMYRCASSLEVNTGELFFGEGSRLTVL.

The chain uses TRBV18 and TRBJ2-2, with 8 bases matching TRBD1. CDR3 length equals 15 residues. Per the germline V gene, CDR1 is KGHSH and CDR2 is LQKENI. V shed 5 bases and J 8 bases; nucleotides not matched to a gene: 10. The CDR3 nucleotides are TGTGCCAGCTCAAACCGACAGGGGACCGCGGGGGAGCTGTTTTTT. Amino acids: CASSNRQGTAGELFF.

CDR3 nucleotide sequence: TGTGCCAGTGATAATCCGGGACAGGGGAAGCGAGGCACAGATACGCAGTATTTT. Translated: CASDNPGQGKRGTDTQYF. The V gene is TRBV2, the J gene TRBJ2-3, with 10 positions matching TRBD1. V was pared by 9 bases and J by 1 base, with 16 bases of the junction left unmatched. CDR3 length: 18 residues. CDR1 is SNHLY, CDR2 FYNNEI, per germline. Variable domain in full (rest from reference TRBV2 and TRBJ2-3): EPEVTQTPSHQVTQMGQEVILRCVPISNHLYFYWYRQILGQKVEFLVSFYNNEISEKSEIFDDQFSVERPDGSNFTLKIRSTKLEDSAMYFCASDNPGQGKRGTDTQYFGPGTRLTVL.

The rearrangement joins TRBV4-1 to TRBJ1-4, with D perhaps TRBD1 (6 bases). The V gene lost 6 bases and the J gene lost 12 bases, with 17 bases spanning the gap. There are 13 residues in the CDR3. Looked up from germline, CDR1 is MGHRA and CDR2 is YSYEKL. The CDR3 nucleotides read TGCGCCAGCAGTATGGGGGCAGGGATAGAACTGTTTTTT. It encodes CASSMGAGIELFF.

This clone turned up a few times. V is TRBV28 and J is TRBJ1-1, with TRBD1 as a possible D gene (6 bases). Germline V gene data show CDR1 as MDHEN and CDR2 as SYDVKM. V lost 5 bases and J 5 bases, leaving 12 bases between the germline ends. The CDR3 runs to 13 residues. CDR3 residues: CASSLTGRTEAFF. The CDR3 region has the DNA TGTGCCAGCAGTCTAACAGGGAGAACTGAAGCTTTCTTT.

V gene TRBV14 combines with J gene TRBJ2-5; 11 nucleotides agree with TRBD2. Trimming removed 1 base from V and 0 bases from J; junction bases left unmatched: 13. The germline V gene encodes CDR1 SGHDN and CDR2 FVKESK. The CDR3 loop spans 20 amino acids. In DNA form, the CDR3 reads TGTGCCAGCAGCCAAGGGGTGCGGCCCGGACTAGCGGGCTACCAAGAGACCCAGTACTTC. It is translated as CASSQGVRPGLAGYQETQYF.

V is TRBV5-1 and J is TRBJ2-3; D is unresolved. From germline, CDR1 is SGHRS and CDR2 YFSETQ. The CDR3 loop spans 11 amino acids. Trimming removed 1 base from V and 6 bases from J, with 3 bases in between. The CDR3 reads CASSLLDTQYF. The CDR3 nucleotides read TGCGCCAGCAGCTTGCTGGATACGCAGTATTTT.